This T cell receptor beta chain was observed in a study of PD-1 blockade in mismatch repair-deficient tumors (dated by TCRdb to 2016 to 2017). Context from the whole study: Between late 2013 and September 2016, 80 to 90 consecutive patients with eleven to twelve mismatch repair-deficient cancer types, all previously treated and progressing, were enrolled in the trial. Deep sequencing of TCR CDR3 regions was used to track tumor-associated T cell clones in peripheral blood of patients responding to PD-1 blockade. Here is what the overall study found, with its caveats: After pembrolizumab, tumor-resident clones, which were often undetectable in blood before treatment, expanded rapidly and then contracted, generally ahead of radiologic responses.

As concerns this clone: What this receptor recognizes is not known. Base-call qualities are not available, and no considerably larger clone is one nucleotide away.

Trimming removed 4 bases from V and 2 bases from J; the gene matches leave 5 bases unexplained. Via the germline V gene (reference sequence), CDR1 is MNHEY and CDR2 SMNVEV. The CDR3 numbers 15 residues from cysteine through phenylalanine. Only CDR3 DNA remains: 45 bases, in frame from the first base. Library preparation was by the immunoSEQ multiplex PCR assay. This immuneACCESS table, as held by TCRdb, lists in-frame sequences with V and J called but not all clones. Of the missing ones, under half trace to an unresolved V gene in checked studies; the others have no known cause. The sample yields 76,000 or so clones; 80% to 90% were counted once. Together, the top ten hold around 5.5% of the sample. For each enrolled patient, mismatch repair deficiency was established using either polymerase chain reaction or immunohistochemistry. TCR sequencing was performed for a few patients who responded to pembrolizumab therapy. In the phase II trial, pembrolizumab PD-1 blockade was tested prospectively in advanced mismatch repair-deficient cancers, no matter which tissue of origin the cancers came from. Peripheral blood T cell samples were serially collected before and at multiple times after PD-1 blockade was started. Blood sampling times were reported as weeks after the first pembrolizumab dose.

This TCR derives from an adult with mismatch repair-deficient cancer. The specimen comprised peripheral blood, sampled 44 weeks after starting pembrolizumab. The chain links TRBV27 with TRBJ1-5; 7 bases in between match TRBD1. The CDR3 sequence is CASSSFGTGNQPQHF. The DNA reads as follows: TGTGCCAGCAGTTCCTTCGGGACAGGCAATCAGCCCCAGCATTTT.